Below are 31 T cell receptor beta chains sequenced from a single sample in a study of blood T cell repertoires in COVID-19. Using immunoSEQ multiplex PCR, the repertoire was profiled, and TCRdb retains in-frame clones only, with some absent. The sample contains about 230,000 clones, around four fifths of which appear only once. Sequencing was done on a sample of peripheral blood. All receptors come from a woman in her 70s with active or convalescent COVID-19.

V and J are TRBV5-6 and TRBJ2-7, with D perhaps matching TRBD1 (6 bases). The CDR3 has 16 amino acids. Germline V lookup: CDR1 SGHDT, CDR2 YYEEEE. Trimming took 7 bases from V and 8 from J, leaving 28 bases between them. The CDR3 here is CASEFKTARGHPKQYF. CDR3 DNA sequence: TGTGCCAGCGAATTCAAGACCGCCAGGGGCCACCCGAAGCAGTACTTC.

This chain links TRBV5-1 with TRBJ2-7, with D possibly matching TRBD2 (6 bases). The germline V gene has CDR1 SGHRS and CDR2 YFSETQ. V shed 0 bases and J shed 3 bases, with 13 bases lying between them. CDR3 length equals 15 residues. CDR3 in DNA: TGCGCCAGCAGCTTGGAGGGAGGACTTATCTACGAGCAGTACTTC. It translates to CASSLEGGLIYEQYF.

V gene TRBV15 combines with J gene TRBJ2-1, with 11 bases that match TRBD2. With 4 bases clipped from V and 6 bases from J, the junction kept 2 bases outside the gene matches. This CDR3 is built from 14 residues. Germline V gives CDR1 LNHNV, CDR2 YYDKDF (reference sequence). This chain's CDR3 is CATSTLAGVNEQFF. As DNA, the CDR3 is TGTGCCACCAGCACACTAGCGGGAGTCAATGAGCAGTTCTTC.

This clone was recorded only once. The chain uses TRBV28 and TRBJ1-2, with D possibly being TRBD1 (5 bases). This CDR3 has 13 residues. Germline CDR1 MDHEN, CDR2 SYDVKM. The germline V and J ends were trimmed by 7 bases and 2 bases, with 11 bases remaining between them. The CDR3 protein is CASKMGQNYGYTF. As DNA, the CDR3 is TGTGCCAGCAAAATGGGGCAGAACTATGGCTACACCTTC.

The V call is TRBV7-2, the J call TRBJ1-6, with TRBD1 matching over 7 bases. The germline CDR1 and CDR2 sequences are SGHTA and FQGNSA. V lost 6 bases, J lost 10 bases, and 12 bases stayed unmatched. There are 15 residues in the CDR3. CDR3 DNA sequence: TGTGCCAGCAGTTCCGACAGGGCCCTAGGGTCACCCCTCCACTTT. Its translation: CASSSDRALGSPLHF. Using reference TRBV7-2 and TRBJ1-6 for the parts outside the CDR3, the full variable domain is GAGVSQSPSNKVTEKGKDVELRCDPISGHTALYWYRQSLGQGLEFLIYFQGNSAPDKSGLPSDRFSAERTGGSVSTLTIQRTQQEDSAVYLCASSSDRALGSPLHFGNGTRLTVT.

This chain links TRBV12-3 or TRBV12-4 with TRBJ1-6; 7 nucleotides agree with TRBD1. The CDR3 is 13 residues long. V shed 6 bases, J shed 10 bases, and the junction held 6 bases outside the gene matches. The CDR3 loop reads CASRTGFGSPLHF. In DNA form, the CDR3 reads TGTGCCAGCAGGACAGGGTTCGGCTCACCCCTCCACTTT.

CDR3 DNA: TGTGCCCCCGAGGGACTAGCGGGAGATACGCAGTATTTT. Translating it yields CAPEGLAGDTQYF. The V gene is TRBV19, the J gene TRBJ2-3, with TRBD2 matching 12 bases. J lost 5 bases, V lost 11 bases, and 5 bases had no gene match. Per germline, CDR1 LNHDA and CDR2 SQIVND (reference sequence). The CDR3 runs 13 residues.

This rearrangement joins TRBV28 to TRBJ1-1; 7 bases fit TRBD1. With V trimmed by 6 bases and J by 1 base, 8 bases remained unmatched. CDR1 is MDHEN, CDR2 SYDVKM, per germline. The CDR3 runs 15 residues. The CDR3 bases are TGTGCCAGCAGGAACACAGGGGCCTGGAACACTGAAGCTTTCTTT. The encoded protein is CASRNTGAWNTEAFF.

In its sample, this clone was seen a few times. The V call is TRBV2, the J call TRBJ1-5; a possible D gene is TRBD1 (5 bases). The CDR3 contains 14 residues. Trimming removed 6 bases at V and 3 bases at J, with 12 bases between. CDR1 SNHLY and CDR2 FYNNEI come from the germline V gene. CDR3 protein: CASRGTGTNQPQHF. The CDR3, as DNA: TGTGCCAGCAGGGGAACAGGTACCAATCAGCCCCAGCATTTT.

The chain employs TRBV15 and TRBJ2-7, with D tentatively TRBD2 (6 bases). Trimming removed 1 base at V and 6 bases at J, with 16 bases between. The CDR3 is 15 residues long. The germline V gene has CDR1 LNHNV and CDR2 YYDKDF (reference sequence). For the CDR3, the DNA is TGTGCCACCAGCAGAGTCGGGAGCCAGGAGGCCGAGCAGTACTTC. Amino acid sequence: CATSRVGSQEAEQYF.

A few counts support this clone. The sample contains more than one DNA sequence encoding this CDR3. The rearrangement uses TRBV5-1 and TRBJ2-5, with 7 bases lining up with TRBD1. The CDR3 length is 14 residues. CDR1 and CDR2 (germline): SGHRS, YFSETQ. Trimming removed 4 bases from V and 0 bases from J; junction bases left unmatched: 3. The CDR3 spells CASSLGQDQETQYF. As DNA, the CDR3 is TGCGCCAGCAGCCTAGGACAGGACCAAGAGACCCAGTACTTC.

The chain joins TRBV11-2 to TRBJ2-1; 10 bases match TRBD2. The CDR3 covers 15 residues. Trimming at V came to 5 bases and at J to 8 bases, leaving 9 bases not matched to a gene. The germline CDR1 and CDR2 sequences are SGHAT and FQNNGV. The CDR3, as DNA: TGTGCCAGCAGCCGCCTCAGCGGGAGGGGGGATGAGCAGTTCTTC. Protein: CASSRLSGRGDEQFF.

The rearrangement uses TRBV28 and TRBJ1-2; D is undetermined. V was clipped by 10 bases and J by 8 bases, with 14 bases between them. The germline gives CDR1 MDHEN, CDR2 SYDVKM. The CDR3 loop spans 11 amino acids. CDR3 DNA: TGTGCCACCACCCGGAGTGGAGGCTACACCTTC. Encoded protein: CATTRSGGYTF.

This clone was seen only once. The chain joins TRBV4-2 to TRBJ2-1; the match to TRBD2 covers 10 bases. The CDR3 loop spans 17 amino acids. V was clipped by 0 bases and J by 8 bases; unmatched bases: 10. Germline V gene sequence: CDR1 LGHNA, CDR2 YNFKEQ. CDR3 protein: CASSQDRISGRVDEQFF. CDR3 in DNA: TGTGCCAGCAGCCAAGATAGGATAAGCGGGAGGGTCGATGAGCAGTTCTTC.

V is TRBV5-1 and J is TRBJ2-2; D might be TRBD1 (6 bases). The CDR3 sequence is 16 residues long. The V gene's germline CDR1 is SGHRS and CDR2 YFSETQ. Trimming shortened V by 0 bases and J by 0 bases, and 9 bases separated the two germline ends. The CDR3 sequence: CASSLGRTANTGELFF. CDR3 DNA: TGCGCCAGCAGCTTGGGTCGGACAGCGAACACCGGGGAGCTGTTTTTT. Full variable domain (missing parts from reference TRBV5-1 and TRBJ2-2): KAGVTQTPRYLIKTRGQQVTLSCSPISGHRSVSWYQQTPGQGLQFLFEYFSETQRNKGNFPGRFSGRQFSNSRSEMNVSTLELGDSALYLCASSLGRTANTGELFFGEGSRLTVL.

This clone was seen only once. In DNA form, the CDR3 reads TGTGCCAGCAGTTTAGGGGGGGAGCAGTACTTC. Protein product: CASSLGGEQYF. The chain couples TRBV27 to TRBJ2-7; TRBD2 might be the D (6 bases). CDR3 length: 11 residues. Per germline, CDR1 MNHEY and CDR2 SMNVEV (reference sequence). Trimming took 2 bases from V and 7 from J, leaving 6 bases between them.

The rearrangement joins TRBV28 to TRBJ1-3; D is uncertain. Deletions cut 5 bases from V and 6 bases from J, with 17 bases between. The germline V gene has CDR1 MDHEN and CDR2 SYDVKM. This CDR3 region has 15 residues. As DNA, the CDR3 is TGTGCCAGCAGTACCGGGTCCCCCGGCGAAAACACCATATATTTT. Translation: CASSTGSPGENTIYF.

This chain connects TRBV18 to TRBJ2-7, with TRBD1 as a possible D gene (6 bases). CDR1 and CDR2 (germline): KGHSH, LQKENI. Trimming took 2 bases from V and 5 from J, leaving 16 bases between them. The CDR3 covers 15 residues. CDR3 protein: CASSPGQGFLDEQYF. The DNA of the CDR3 is TGTGCCAGCTCACCAGGCCAGGGGTTCTTGGACGAGCAGTACTTC.

The J gene is TRBJ1-4, the V gene TRBV30; no firm D call. The germline V gene encodes CDR1 GTSNPN and CDR2 SVGIG (reference sequence). The CDR3 length is 15 residues. V dropped 2 bases and J dropped 3 bases, with 13 bases sitting between them. CDR3 protein: CAWSTPSSANEKLFF. The CDR3 DNA reads TGTGCCTGGAGTACCCCATCGTCGGCTAATGAAAAACTGTTTTTT.

This chain joins TRBV27 and TRBJ1-5; TRBD1 might be the D (5 bases). Germline V CDR1 and CDR2: MNHEY, SMNVEV (reference sequence). Trimming cost V 3 bases and J 2 bases, with 20 bases left between them. This CDR3 spans 18 amino acids. The DNA for the CDR3 is TGTGCCAGCAGTTTGGGCTGGGGCAGGGAGGGTCGCAATCAGCCCCAGCATTTT. Translated, it gives CASSLGWGREGRNQPQHF.

This chain connects TRBV11-2 to TRBJ2-5, with D uncertain. The germline V gene encodes CDR1 SGHAT and CDR2 FQNNGV. V lost 0 bases and J lost 0, with 5 bases in between. This CDR3 has 14 amino acids. Here the CDR3 reads CASSLDLYQETQYF. CDR3 nucleotide sequence: TGTGCCAGCAGCTTAGACTTGTACCAAGAGACCCAGTACTTC. The full variable domain, rest sourced from reference TRBV11-2 and TRBJ2-5, is EAGVAQSPRYKIIEKRQSVAFWCNPISGHATLYWYQQILGQGPKLLIQFQNNGVVDDSQLPKDRFSAERLKGVDSTLKIQPAKLEDSAVYLCASSLDLYQETQYFGPGTRLLVL.

The chain couples TRBV5-1 to TRBJ2-3, with D tentatively TRBD2 (6 bases). Germline V gives CDR1 SGHRS, CDR2 YFSETQ. This CDR3 spans 15 amino acids. Trimming took 0 bases from V and 3 from J, leaving 11 bases between them. CDR3 sequence reads: CASSLGSSGTDTQYF. The CDR3 nucleotides are TGCGCCAGCAGCTTGGGGAGTAGCGGAACAGATACGCAGTATTTT. Full variable domain (remainder filled in from reference TRBV5-1 and TRBJ2-3): KAGVTQTPRYLIKTRGQQVTLSCSPISGHRSVSWYQQTPGQGLQFLFEYFSETQRNKGNFPGRFSGRQFSNSRSEMNVSTLELGDSALYLCASSLGSSGTDTQYFGPGTRLTVL.

This clone showed up just once. The chain is built from TRBV18 and TRBJ1-6; the D gene is possibly TRBD1 (5 bases). CDR1 and CDR2 from the germline V gene are KGHSH and LQKENI. Deletions cut 6 bases from V and 0 bases from J, with 18 bases between. The CDR3 sequence is 18 residues long. This CDR3 is CASSLWGEQSSYNSPLHF. DNA of the CDR3: TGTGCCAGCTCCCTCTGGGGGGAGCAGAGCTCCTATAATTCACCCCTCCACTTT.

V usage is TRBV6-5 and J usage is TRBJ2-1; 13 nucleotides match TRBD2. CDR1 MNHEY and CDR2 SVGAGI come from the germline V gene. This CDR3 comprises 15 residues. The junction had 5 bases not matched to a gene; V was cut back by 4 bases and J by 8 bases. The CDR3 DNA follows: TGTGCCAGCAGTTCATGGACTAGCGGGAGTGATGAGCAGTTCTTC. Protein: CASSSWTSGSDEQFF.

Note on this clone: Sequence at one end of the junction differs from germline and may be a read error. The chain recombines TRBV18 with TRBJ1-2, with D maybe TRBD1 (6 bases). Germline CDR1 reads KGHSH; CDR2 reads LQKENI. This CDR3 spans 14 amino acids. CDR3 bases: TGTGCCAGCTCACCTTTAGGACAGCTCAATTCCCATTCCTTC. Protein sequence: CASSPLGQLNSHSF.

The rearrangement joins TRBV9 to TRBJ2-2; tentatively, D is TRBD1 (6 bases). CDR1 and CDR2 (germline): SGDLS, YYNGEE. This CDR3 is 15 amino acids long. Trimming shortened V by 0 bases and J by 3 bases, and 9 bases separated the two germline ends. The CDR3 DNA follows: TGTGCCAGCAGCGTAGAGGACAGTTACACCGGGGAGCTGTTTTTT. It encodes CASSVEDSYTGELFF. Using reference TRBV9 and TRBJ2-2 for the parts outside the CDR3, the full variable domain is DSGVTQTPKHLITATGQRVTLRCSPRSGDLSVYWYQQSLDQGLQFLIQYYNGEERAKGNILERFSAQQFPDLHSELNLSSLELGDSALYFCASSVEDSYTGELFFGEGSRLTVL.

The chain links TRBV7-2 to TRBJ2-3; 8 bases fit TRBD1. The CDR3 contains 15 residues. In germline, CDR1 is SGHTA, CDR2 FQGNSA. The V and J ends lost 5 bases and 0 bases, in that order; junction bases with no gene match: 4. CDR3 coding DNA: TGTGCCAGCAGCCCCCGGACAGGGAGCACAGATACGCAGTATTTT. Translated, it gives CASSPRTGSTDTQYF.

The J gene is TRBJ2-3, the V gene TRBV28; a possible D gene is TRBD2 (5 bases). This CDR3 has 14 residues. Germline assignment: CDR1 MDHEN and CDR2 SYDVKM. V shed 7 bases and J shed 0 bases, with 11 bases lying between them. CDR3 amino acids: CASTPGSSTDTQYF. Written as DNA, the CDR3 is TGTGCCAGCACCCCGGGGTCGAGCACAGATACGCAGTATTTT.

The rearrangement uses TRBV7-2 and TRBJ2-2; a possible D gene is TRBD2 (5 bases). The CDR3 runs 15 residues. Trimming left V 1 base short and J 6 bases short, with 12 bases between. Germline V gives CDR1 SGHTA, CDR2 FQGNSA. The CDR3: CASSLGGRGAGELFF. CDR3 DNA: TGTGCCAGCAGCTTAGGCGGTCGGGGAGCCGGGGAGCTGTTTTTT.

The chain has TRBV11-3 and TRBJ2-1, with 8 positions matching TRBD2. From germline, CDR1 is SGHNT and CDR2 YENEEA. V was clipped by 3 bases and J by 5 bases; unmatched bases: 6. This CDR3 is 15 amino acids long. The CDR3 bases are TGTGCCAGCAGCTTCGAAGCGGGAGTAAACAATGAGCAGTTCTTC. It specifies CASSFEAGVNNEQFF.

Many counts were recorded for this clone. The chain links TRBV9 to TRBJ2-1; TRBD2 matches at 9 bases. With V trimmed by 0 bases and J by 4 bases, 5 bases remained unmatched. Germline loops: CDR1 SGDLS, CDR2 YYNGEE. The CDR3 totals 16 residues. The CDR3 region has the DNA TGTGCCAGCAGCGTAGCTCCTAGCGGGGTATACAATGAGCAGTTCTTC. Amino acids: CASSVAPSGVYNEQFF.